The 30 T cell receptor beta chains below all came from one sample that was sequenced in a study of blood T cell repertoires in COVID-19. Libraries were prepared by immunoSEQ multiplex PCR; TCRdb keeps only in-frame clonotypes and omits some of them. The data show roughly 500,000 clones, less than 90% seen once. The sample consisted of PBMCs or T cells enriched from blood (not recorded which). Receptors were obtained from a woman aged 55 to 70 who had recovered from COVID-19.

The chain employs TRBV20-1 and TRBJ1-1, with D hard to call. Germline V gives CDR1 DFQATT, CDR2 SNEGSKA (reference sequence). V lost 3 bases and J 2 bases, leaving 10 bases between the germline ends. This CDR3 is 13 amino acids long. The CDR3 DNA reads TGCAGTGCTAGTATCACAAGTAACACTGAAGCTTTCTTT. Protein sequence: CSASITSNTEAFF.

The V gene is TRBV6-2 or TRBV6-3, the J gene TRBJ1-3; D perhaps matches TRBD1 (5 bases). CDR1 and CDR2 from the germline V gene are MNHEY and SVGEGT. The CDR3 is 16 residues long. Trimming stripped 5 bases from V and 0 bases from J, with 14 bases between. The CDR3 spells CASSKGLQRSGNTIYF. CDR3 in DNA: TGTGCCAGCAGTAAGGGGCTACAGCGCTCTGGAAACACCATATATTTT.

V and J are TRBV6-5 and TRBJ2-5, with 11 bases matching TRBD1. Germline trimming cut 6 bases from V and 10 bases from J; bases unmatched to any gene: 7. The V gene's germline CDR1 is MNHEY and CDR2 SVGAGI. The CDR3 is made up of 13 amino acids. The CDR3 region has the DNA TGTGCCAGCAGCCCACCAGGGACAGGGGGCCAGTACTTC. This gives the protein CASSPPGTGGQYF.

V usage is TRBV27 and J usage is TRBJ1-2, with 8 bases identical to TRBD1. Per germline, CDR1 MNHEY and CDR2 SMNVEV (reference sequence). The CDR3 contains 17 residues. Unmatched junction bases numbered 14, after V lost 3 bases and J lost 5 bases. The CDR3 loop reads CASSLQGASLGPYGYTF. In DNA form, the CDR3 reads TGTGCCAGCAGTTTGCAGGGGGCTTCTCTTGGCCCTTATGGCTACACCTTC.

This clone was detected once. V is TRBV6-5 and J is TRBJ2-7, with TRBD1 matching 7 bases. CDR3 length: 11 residues. Germline V lookup: CDR1 MNHEY, CDR2 SVGAGI. Trimming cost V 7 bases and J 13 bases; bases outside gene matches: 10. The CDR3 loop is CASTTGTALYF. The DNA for the CDR3 is TGTGCCAGCACTACCGGGACAGCGCTTTACTTC.

The rearrangement joins TRBV5-1 to TRBJ2-1, with D possibly matching TRBD2 (7 bases). The CDR3 spans 15 residues. V lost 0 bases to trimming and J lost 4 bases, with 11 bases between them. Germline V gene lookup returns CDR1 SGHRS and CDR2 YFSETQ. The CDR3 here is CASSLEGGEYNEQFF. The CDR3 DNA follows: TGCGCCAGCAGCTTGGAAGGGGGGGAGTACAATGAGCAGTTCTTC.

In this sample, this clone turned up a few times. V is TRBV25-1 and J is TRBJ2-3, with 11 nucleotides matching TRBD2. The trim removed 7 bases at V and 4 bases at J, leaving 4 bases unmatched. Germline CDR1 is MGHDK and CDR2 is SYGVNS. This CDR3 region has 14 residues. The CDR3 sequence: CASTLAGGSDTQYF. CDR3 nucleotides: TGTGCCAGCACCCTAGCGGGGGGATCAGATACGCAGTATTTT.

V is TRBV6-5 and J is TRBJ2-1; D gene ambiguous. Trimming removed 8 bases from V and 0 bases from J, with 5 bases in between. CDR3 size: 12 residues. Looked up from germline, CDR1 is MNHEY and CDR2 is SVGAGI. The CDR3, as DNA: TGTGCCAGCCCGAGCTCCTACAATGAGCAGTTCTTC. Residues: CASPSSYNEQFF.

The rearrangement joins TRBV5-1 to TRBJ2-5; 9 bases map to TRBD1. The V gene end was trimmed by 0 bases and the J gene end by 5 bases; junction bases not matched to a gene: 5. Germline values: CDR1 SGHRS, CDR2 YFSETQ. This CDR3 is 15 amino acids long. The CDR3 here is CASSLGDRDTETQYF. CDR3 nucleotides: TGCGCCAGCAGCTTGGGGGACAGGGATACGGAGACCCAGTACTTC.

The chain is built from TRBV24-1 and TRBJ1-2; 9 bases map to TRBD1. The junction had 7 bases not matched to a gene; V was cut back by 1 base and J by 2 bases. The CDR3 runs to 17 residues. The V gene's germline CDR1 is KGHDR and CDR2 SFDVKD. CDR3 sequence: CATSDFEPGTGNYGYTF. The CDR3 DNA reads TGTGCCACCAGTGATTTCGAGCCTGGGACAGGGAACTATGGCTACACCTTC.

The V call is TRBV6-5, the J call TRBJ2-7, with 8 bases identical to TRBD1. The CDR3 runs to 14 residues. The germline CDR1 and CDR2 sequences are MNHEY and SVGAGI. Losses at the gene ends were 6 bases for V and 1 base for J; bases not matched to a gene: 5. The CDR3, as DNA: TGTGCCAGCAGGGACAGGGCAGCATCCTACGAGCAGTACGTC. Its protein is CASRDRAASYEQYV.

With respect to this clone: The sample contains more than one DNA sequence encoding this CDR3. V and J are TRBV3-1 (or the pseudogene TRBV3-2) and TRBJ1-1; no firm D call. The V and J ends lost 4 bases and 1 base respectively, with 7 bases between them. The CDR3 runs 13 residues. Germline values: CDR1 LGHDT, CDR2 YNNKEL (reference sequence). This CDR3 reads CASSRGRNTEAFF. CDR3 sequence (DNA): TGTGCCAGCAGCCGAGGGAGGAACACTGAAGCTTTCTTT.

The V and J genes are TRBV27 and TRBJ2-1; TRBD2 matches at 15 bases. The CDR3 covers 16 residues. V lost 7 bases, J lost 6 bases, and 7 bases stayed unmatched. Germline V CDR1 and CDR2: MNHEY, SMNVEV (reference sequence). CDR3 protein: CASTHWTSGGANEQFF. The DNA for the CDR3 is TGTGCCAGCACCCACTGGACTAGCGGGGGGGCCAATGAGCAGTTCTTC.

The V and J genes are TRBV19 and TRBJ1-3, with TRBD1 matching over 9 bases. Trimming at V came to 7 bases and at J to 0 bases, leaving 10 bases not matched to a gene. CDR3 length: 17 residues. Germline assignment: CDR1 LNHDA and CDR2 SQIVND (reference sequence). The CDR3 region has the DNA TGTGCCAGTACGCGGACAGGGGCATCCTTCTCTGGAAACACCATATATTTT. As protein: CASTRTGASFSGNTIYF.

The chain employs TRBV7-2 and TRBJ2-6; TRBD2 aligns across 7 bases. The CDR3 runs 19 residues. Germline V gene data show CDR1 as SGHTA and CDR2 as FQGNSA. The junction had 17 bases not matched to a gene; V was cut back by 7 bases and J by 2 bases. The CDR3 here is CASTKSGGAGFPGANVLTF. The CDR3 nucleotides read TGTGCCAGCACCAAGTCGGGGGGAGCAGGCTTTCCTGGGGCCAACGTCCTGACTTTC.

This clone has a single count. This chain uses TRBV12-3 or TRBV12-4 with TRBJ1-1, with 7 positions matching TRBD1. This CDR3 comprises 13 residues. V dropped 8 bases and J dropped 0; count of bases not matched to a gene: 3. In DNA, the CDR3 is TGTGCCAGCCGCAGGGGGATGAACACTGAAGCTTTCTTT. This encodes CASRRGMNTEAFF.

On this clone itself: This specimen includes other DNA sequences encoding the same CDR3. V usage is TRBV2 and J usage is TRBJ2-1, with D perhaps matching TRBD2 (5 bases). The ends were cut back, 2 bases at V and 0 bases at J, with 8 bases in the middle. Germline assignment: CDR1 SNHLY and CDR2 FYNNEI. CDR3 size: 15 residues. CDR3 region: CASSESGGSYNEQFF. CDR3 nucleotides: TGTGCCAGCAGTGAATCCGGAGGCTCCTACAATGAGCAGTTCTTC.

V is TRBV5-1 and J is TRBJ2-7, with a tentative D call TRBD1 (6 bases). CDR1 and CDR2 from the germline V gene are SGHRS and YFSETQ. CDR3 size: 14 residues. The V gene lost 4 bases and the J gene lost 6 bases, with 17 bases spanning the gap. CDR3 protein: CASSPGHGQSEQYV. In DNA, the CDR3 is TGCGCCAGCAGCCCAGGGCACGGACAGTCCGAGCAGTACGTC.

V usage is TRBV18 and J usage is TRBJ1-1; D may be TRBD1 (6 bases). CDR3 length equals 15 residues. Per germline, CDR1 KGHSH and CDR2 LQKENI. Trimming shortened V by 2 bases and J by 2 bases, and 12 bases separated the two germline ends. The CDR3 spells CASSPAGTPNTEAFF. The CDR3 DNA reads TGTGCCAGCTCACCAGCCGGGACACCTAACACTGAAGCTTTCTTT.

J is TRBJ1-5 and V is TRBV19; no definite D call. The CDR3 consists of 15 residues. The germline gives CDR1 LNHDA, CDR2 SQIVND (reference sequence). V dropped 8 bases and J dropped 0 bases, with 14 bases sitting between them. This CDR3 is CASGQTGYSNQPQHF. The CDR3 DNA sequence: TGTGCCAGTGGTCAGACTGGGTATAGCAATCAGCCCCAGCATTTT.

The genes are TRBV29-1 and TRBJ2-3; 15 nucleotides line up with TRBD2. The CDR3 sequence is 18 residues long. CDR1 SQVTM and CDR2 ANQGSEA come from the germline V gene. The J segment lost 2 bases and the V segment lost 6 bases, leaving 12 bases of the junction unmatched. The CDR3 DNA is TGCAGCGTCGAAACCGGGACTAGCGGGGGGTGGAACACAGATACGCAGTATTTT. This sequence encodes CSVETGTSGGWNTDTQYF.

This clone was seen only a few times. The V call is TRBV4-1, the J call TRBJ1-1; D remains unclear. CDR1 MGHRA and CDR2 YSYEKL come from the germline V gene. V dropped 4 bases and J dropped 6 bases, with 15 bases sitting between them. The CDR3 is 14 residues long. CDR3: CASSPPQRGPEAFF. CDR3 nucleotide sequence: TGCGCCAGCAGCCCGCCGCAGAGAGGCCCTGAAGCTTTCTTT.

The chain links TRBV5-1 to TRBJ2-2, with 7 bases matching TRBD1. This CDR3 has 14 amino acids. The ends lost 4 bases at V and 5 bases at J; junction bases unmatched: 5. The germline gives CDR1 SGHRS, CDR2 YFSETQ. The CDR3 bases are TGCGCCAGCAGCAGGGGGCTGTTTACCGGGGAGCTGTTTTTT. It encodes CASSRGLFTGELFF.

Worth noting for this clone: Distinct nucleotide sequences in the sample also encode this CDR3. The gene calls are TRBV3-1 (or the pseudogene TRBV3-2) and TRBJ1-2; D is unresolved. Per germline, CDR1 LGHDT and CDR2 YNNKEL (reference sequence). V shed 1 base and J shed 8 bases, with 5 bases lying between them. The CDR3 covers 11 residues. The CDR3 is CASSQGGGYTF. CDR3 in DNA: TGTGCCAGCAGCCAAGGCGGGGGCTACACCTTC.

This clone has a single count. One end of the junction does not line up with germline, which may come from a read error. The J gene is TRBJ1-1, the V gene TRBV19; 8 bases are a match to TRBD1. The CDR3 length is 16 residues. Germline V gene lookup returns CDR1 LNHDA and CDR2 SQIVND (reference sequence). CDR3 DNA: TGTGCCAGCAGTATTAACAGGGGGATGGGGGGCACTGAAGCTTTCTTT. This codes for CASSINRGMGGTEAFF.

V is TRBV7-9 and J is TRBJ1-3; D uncertain. The CDR3 totals 14 residues. The germline gives CDR1 SEHNR, CDR2 FQNEAQ (reference sequence). Trimming removed 3 bases from V and 0 bases from J, with 6 bases in between. The CDR3: CASSFLSSGNTIYF. The CDR3 nucleotides read TGTGCCAGCAGCTTCCTAAGCTCTGGAAACACCATATATTTT.

The chain couples TRBV5-1 to TRBJ2-3; 7 bases fit TRBD2. V shed 1 base, J shed 3 bases, and the junction held 2 bases outside the gene matches. This CDR3 contains 14 residues. Per germline, CDR1 SGHRS and CDR2 YFSETQ. CDR3 nucleotide sequence: TGCGCCAGCAGCTTGACAGCGGGGACAGATACGCAGTATTTT. Translating gives CASSLTAGTDTQYF.

V is TRBV3-1 (or the pseudogene TRBV3-2) and J is TRBJ1-2, with unresolved D. The CDR3 runs to 15 residues. Trimming left V 1 base short and J 5 bases short, with 14 bases between. The germline gives CDR1 LGHDT, CDR2 YNNKEL (reference sequence). In nucleotides, the CDR3 is TGTGCCAGCAGCCAAGGGTGGGAGGGTACGTATGGCTACACCTTC. It encodes CASSQGWEGTYGYTF.

The chain couples TRBV19 to TRBJ2-4; the D gene is possibly TRBD2 (6 bases). This CDR3 region has 12 residues. The V gene lost 4 bases and the J gene lost 9 bases, with 10 bases spanning the gap. CDR1 LNHDA and CDR2 SQIVND come from the germline V gene (reference sequence). The DNA of the CDR3 is TGTGCCAGTAGTAGTGGAGGGAGCATTCAGTACTTC. This sequence encodes CASSSGGSIQYF.

The J gene is TRBJ2-3, the V gene TRBV6-5; 7 bases line up with TRBD2. The CDR3 spans 16 residues. Trimming took 2 bases from V and 3 from J; bases not matched to a gene: 8. Germline loops: CDR1 MNHEY, CDR2 SVGAGI. This CDR3 reads CASSYDSGIGTDTQYF. The CDR3 region has the DNA TGTGCCAGCAGTTACGACAGCGGGATTGGAACAGATACGCAGTATTTT.